Included here is one T cell receptor (beta chain) sequence, with context. Antigen specificity is unknown. This entry is derived from a study of T cells in Graves' hyperthyroidism and ophthalmopathy. General study findings and limits: Blood shared most expanded thyroid clonotypes above 0.001.

The V and J ends lost 4 bases and 0 bases respectively, with 15 bases between them. Per the germline V gene, CDR1 is GTSNPN and CDR2 is SVGIG (reference sequence). The CDR3 loop spans 15 amino acids. Researchers barred patients who had uncontrolled infection, other autoimmune disease, pregnancy or lactation. Using RNA transcripts as the source, TCR beta CDR3 regions were amplified. The study used the HTBI primer set for a first-round RT-PCR of the TCR CDR3. Each CDR3 protein gets one entry after TCRdb re-called the multiplex PCR reads with MiXCR. The sample holds approximately 690,000 distinct CDR3 sequences, 20% to 25% seen once.

This clonotype originated in a man aged 25-45 years with Graves' ophthalmopathy. The chain joins TRBV30 to TRBJ1-2; D possibly corresponds to TRBD1 (6 bases). Sequenced input: blood. The chain's CDR3 is CAWTFGGTTNYGYTF. CDR3 nucleotide sequence: TGTGCCTGGACCTTCGGGGGGACAACTAACTATGGCTACACCTTC.